This TCR beta chain comes out of a study of CD8 T cells in ankylosing spondylitis. Broader study findings: There was a TCR beta motif, made of several highly homologous variants, that appeared characteristic of ankylosing spondylitis blood. Clones linked to the disease showed a CD8+ phenotype. They occurred at relatively low frequencies in peripheral blood. The study looked at matched synovial fluid samples from ankylosing spondylitis patients. Disease-linked clones were reported to be significantly enriched there.

This clonotype was observed many times. The target antigen is unknown. Quantitative molecular-barcoded 5'-RACE generated the TCR beta libraries. TCRdb passed the 5' RACE reads through MiXCR, listing each CDR3 protein once. The table lists 240,000 or so distinct CDR3 sequences, around 9.2% of them singletons. This CDR3 is built from 16 residues. Germline lookup yields CDR1 SGHDT and CDR2 YYEEEE. The V gene lost 0 bases and the J gene lost 0 bases, with 12 bases spanning the gap. Sample: blood, either unsorted or a sorted T cell fraction (not recorded which). The receptor was derived from a male donor with ankylosing spondylitis or in good health (not recorded which). The rearrangement uses TRBV5-6 and TRBJ1-1; D is ambiguous. CDR3 protein: CASSLALGAMNTEAFF. In DNA, the CDR3 is TGTGCCAGCAGCTTGGCGTTGGGAGCGATGAACACTGAAGCTTTCTTT.